This note documents a single T cell receptor beta chain sequence. The sample originates from a study of shared clonotypes between healthy human individuals. When replicate PCRs were run on sorted subsets, they used about 200 ng DNA, roughly 30,000 T cell genomes. Produced via immunoSEQ multiplex PCR; TCRdb's table is partial and in-frame only. The sample carries 600,000 to 750,000 clones, about two thirds recorded once. What was sequenced was memory CD4+ T cells sorted from blood. Subset defined: CD45RA-negative fraction. The clonotype comes from a woman aged 30 to 39 in good health.

The CDR3 sequence is CASQRGSVSYNEQFF. The DNA of the CDR3 is TGCGCCAGCCAACGGGGGAGTGTGTCCTACAATGAGCAGTTCTTC. V gene TRBV5-1 combines with J gene TRBJ2-1; the D gene is possibly TRBD2 (6 bases). Germline V gene sequence: CDR1 SGHRS, CDR2 YFSETQ. The CDR3 consists of 15 residues. V lost 7 bases and J 1 base, leaving 15 bases between the germline ends.